This TCR beta chain is drawn from a study of blood T cell repertoires in COVID-19. Study overall: Material from acute and convalescent COVID-19 was sourced from the United States, Italy and Spain. The analysed material was cDNA or gDNA that came from T cells, B-cell-depleted T cells, or PBMCs.

Authors' processing steps: Nucleated cell number was recorded as an estimate derived from reference gene primer amplification. Produced via immunoSEQ multiplex PCR; TCRdb's table is partial and in-frame only. D and trimming come from the DNA, and the V and J calls and clone size come from that table. Of under 250,000 clones in the sample, about four fifths were seen once. This TCR derives from a man aged 30 to 39 who had recovered from COVID-19. Sequenced: peripheral blood.

This CDR3 reads CASSFPGQAADTQYF. The CDR3 bases are TGTGCCAGCAGCTTCCCAGGACAGGCCGCGGATACGCAGTATTTT. This chain links TRBV9 with TRBJ2-3, with 7 bases fitting TRBD1. Per germline, CDR1 SGDLS and CDR2 YYNGEE. CDR3 length: 15 amino acids. J was trimmed by 6 bases and V by 4 bases; bases with no gene match: 11.